This T cell receptor (beta chain) was recorded in a study of cytomegalovirus exposure and HLA in healthy donors (dated 2017 in TCRdb). Study-level background: The 666 repertoires of the first cohort and the 120 validation repertoires were produced on the same platform, according to a later analysis. A separate validation cohort of roughly 120 different subjects was used in addition to the roughly 700-subject first cohort. The study combined high-throughput TCR immunosequencing, statistical association of individual TCRs with disease status, and machine learning to predict cytomegalovirus infection status. The study aimed to test whether cataloging public T cell receptors could reveal signatures of past pathogen exposure.

The receptor library was made with the immunoSEQ multiplex PCR assay. Concerning the study's data processing: A statistical classification framework was developed to diagnose cytomegalovirus status using the catalog of TCR beta chain sequences. The table was pulled from immuneACCESS by TCRdb, which kept in-frame rearrangements only. Such tables lose some clones; where checked, under half of the loss comes from unresolved V genes, and the rest has no known cause. V and J calls and clone size are as listed in that table; D and trimming were resolved from the DNA. The sample table records under 65,000 clones; approximately 95% of these occur just once. The ten largest clones capture 5.5% to 7.5% of the sample. The CDR3 has 13 amino acids, counting the end cysteine and phenylalanine. CDR3 DNA only is kept here, 39 bases in frame from base 1. After removal of 6 bases from V and 6 bases from J, the junction retains 7 bases not matched to a gene. As encoded in the germline V gene, CDR1 is MNHEY while CDR2 is SVGAGI.

Note on this clone: The antigen it binds to is not known. The sample holds no much larger clone one base away, and base qualities are not on file.

Donors formed part of the validation cohort, which comprised 120 subjects and was distinct from the first cohort of 690 or so subjects. What the study reported, not specific to this receptor: The validation cohort had no HLA typing available for a later analysis, so co-occurrence within that cohort was assessed over all 110 or so repertoires. The classifier was reported to diagnose cytomegalovirus status with high specificity and sensitivity in both the original and validation cohorts. The authors suggested that the approach could potentially be extended to other disease states and immunological phenotypes. Most TCR sequences were seen in very few donors, while some public TCRs were found in many individuals. In a later analysis, TCRs clustered in the first cohort were found to also tend to co-occur in the roughly 130 validation repertoires, with 94% of cluster scores above 0. The study listed around 160 TCR beta chains as associated with cytomegalovirus. A few of the identified cytomegalovirus-associated TCR beta chains were confirmed in vitro to be specific for cytomegalovirus antigens.

The specimen sequenced was PBMCs. This TCR was recovered from a woman between 18 and 29 years old in good health and CMV-seropositive. The chain is assembled from TRBV6-5 and TRBJ1-2; TRBD1 agrees with 7 junctional bases. The CDR3 protein sequence reads: CASSLITGDGYTF. The DNA is as follows: TGTGCCAGCAGCCTTATCACAGGGGATGGCTACACCTTC.